The clone carrying this TCR beta chain has a handful of counts. The antigen is not known. CDR1 is DFQATT, CDR2 SNEGSKA, per germline (reference sequence). V was trimmed by 2 bases and J by 6 bases, leaving 11 bases between them. The CDR3 is made up of 13 amino acids. The 5'RACE method, run with constant-segment primers, produced TCR alpha and TCR beta cDNA libraries (carrying sample barcodes and UMIs). From the 5' RACE reads, TCRdb called clonotypes with MiXCR, one entry per CDR3 protein. The sample has 350,000 to 450,000 distinct CDR3 sequences; around 24% are singletons. This sample is drawn from a study of T-cell memory formation after mild COVID-19. Whole-study results and caveats: Day 15 to 85 contracting clones showed balanced CD4/CD8; later expanders leaned CD4+.

The receptor comes from an adult woman who had mild COVID-19 (a few samples of this study predate the infection). Cell type and time point are not known. Sequenced input: PBMCs or a T cell subset sorted from them (not recorded which). This sequence joins TRBV20-1 and TRBJ1-5; D unresolved. CDR3 amino acids: CSARSSAGQPQHF. CDR3 sequence (DNA): TGCAGTGCTAGATCCTCTGCGGGTCAGCCCCAGCATTTT.